The rows below give T cell receptor beta chains drawn from one sample of a study of post-analysis software for immune sequencing data. MiXCR, run by TCRdb on the PCR reads, gives a single entry per CDR3 protein. The sample holds about 770,000 distinct CDR3 sequences; around 46% are singletons and the top ten take just under 5%. The sequenced material came from blood. The source is a girl between 10 and 17 years old with multiple sclerosis. CDR3s include the opening cysteine and the closing phenylalanine or tryptophan. Each record gives: V gene, J gene, CDR3 protein.

v_gene: TRBV9
j_gene: TRBJ1-2
CDR3aa: CASSVGQGAGYTF

v_gene: TRBV29-1
j_gene: TRBJ2-5
CDR3aa: CSVRGIFQETQYF

v_gene: TRBV12-3/TRBV12-4
j_gene: NA
CDR3aa: CASGAGGVETQYF

v_gene: TRBV20-1
j_gene: TRBJ2-1
CDR3aa: CSARDSRNEQFF

v_gene: TRBV20-1
j_gene: TRBJ2-5
CDR3aa: CSASLWLPSGQETQYF

v_gene: TRBV3-1
j_gene: TRBJ1-1
CDR3aa: CASMPRQGPEAFF

v_gene: TRBV7-2
j_gene: TRBJ2-1
CDR3aa: CASITVDSHEQFF

v_gene: TRBV12-3/TRBV12-4
j_gene: TRBJ1-5
CDR3aa: CASSRTVSNQPQHF

v_gene: TRBV12-3/TRBV12-4
j_gene: TRBJ1-6
CDR3aa: CASSFTRPGSYNSPLHF

v_gene: TRBV12-3/TRBV12-4
j_gene: TRBJ2-1
CDR3aa: CASSVGPGEQFF

v_gene: TRBV20-1
j_gene: TRBJ2-5
CDR3aa: CSARDLRQGGQETQYF

v_gene: TRBV9
j_gene: TRBJ2-5
CDR3aa: CASSVDPIAGVRETQYF

v_gene: TRBV29-1
j_gene: TRBJ2-6
CDR3aa: CSVEVRRQGNSSGANVLTF

v_gene: TRBV20-1
j_gene: TRBJ2-7
CDR3aa: CSARGAGIYEQYF

v_gene: TRBV28
j_gene: TRBJ1-5
CDR3aa: CASSRRVLGQPQHF

v_gene: TRBV7-2
j_gene: TRBJ1-1
CDR3aa: CASSLAWQNTEAFF

v_gene: TRBV5-1
j_gene: TRBJ2-7
CDR3aa: CASSFGVGTDIYEQYF

v_gene: TRBV20-1
j_gene: TRBJ2-1
CDR3aa: CSANTYNEQFF

v_gene: TRBV9
j_gene: TRBJ2-7
CDR3aa: CASSVADGEQYF

v_gene: TRBV7-9
j_gene: TRBJ1-1
CDR3aa: CASSPSAVGQRNTEAFF

v_gene: TRBV7-2
j_gene: TRBJ1-2
CDR3aa: CASSPQNYGYTF

v_gene: TRBV3-1
j_gene: TRBJ2-1
CDR3aa: CASSPQGLAGGIYNEQFF

v_gene: TRBV10-3
j_gene: TRBJ2-3
CDR3aa: CAISERTSGRADTQYF

v_gene: TRBV6-6
j_gene: TRBJ1-2
CDR3aa: CASSSTTSVGGYTF

v_gene: TRBV24-1
j_gene: TRBJ2-3
CDR3aa: CATTFGDTQYF

v_gene: TRBV7-6
j_gene: TRBJ1-5
CDR3aa: CASSPTETAQPQHF

v_gene: TRBV6-5
j_gene: TRBJ2-1
CDR3aa: CASSYYSSGSPPSYNEQFF

v_gene: TRBV20-1
j_gene: TRBJ2-3
CDR3aa: CSTAESPRSTDTQYF

v_gene: TRBV6-5
j_gene: TRBJ2-5
CDR3aa: CASSPGGPRETQYF

v_gene: TRBV11-2
j_gene: NA
CDR3aa: CASSFWLREGPLEQYF

v_gene: TRBV9
j_gene: TRBJ2-5
CDR3aa: CASSVEPSREQYF

v_gene: TRBV7-9
j_gene: NA
CDR3aa: CASSGPPFISGSPGETQYF

v_gene: TRBV20-1
j_gene: TRBJ2-1
CDR3aa: CSAVAGVRGYNEQFF

v_gene: TRBV6-2/TRBV6-3
j_gene: TRBJ2-4
CDR3aa: CASSSGGTSSYGQYF

v_gene: TRBV2
j_gene: TRBJ2-7
CDR3aa: CASSESAWRYSSYEQYF

v_gene: TRBV10-1
j_gene: TRBJ1-2
CDR3aa: CASSESRDYGYTF

v_gene: TRBV29-1
j_gene: TRBJ2-5
CDR3aa: CSVGYTGTGPRYKQYF

v_gene: TRBV28
j_gene: TRBJ2-7
CDR3aa: CASSDPFYEQYF

v_gene: TRBV6-1
j_gene: TRBJ2-1
CDR3aa: CASDDGSGYNEQFF

v_gene: TRBV7-2
j_gene: TRBJ2-3
CDR3aa: CASSLPYSTDTQYF

v_gene: TRBV10-3
j_gene: TRBJ2-1
CDR3aa: CAISERSGMASDEQFF

v_gene: TRBV29-1
j_gene: TRBJ2-1
CDR3aa: CSAPGWDTYNEQFF

v_gene: TRBV4-2
j_gene: TRBJ1-6
CDR3aa: CASSQDAMAGQSSYNSPLHF

v_gene: TRBV7-9
j_gene: TRBJ1-2
CDR3aa: CASTLVVGTGGYTF

v_gene: TRBV7-8
j_gene: TRBJ2-1
CDR3aa: CASSLGRQGYEQFF

v_gene: TRBV28
j_gene: TRBJ2-7
CDR3aa: CASSLSGLSHYYEQYF

v_gene: TRBV28
j_gene: TRBJ2-5
CDR3aa: CASTTGLETQYF

v_gene: TRBV29-1
j_gene: TRBJ2-5
CDR3aa: CSSYRGLQETQYF

v_gene: TRBV12-3/TRBV12-4
j_gene: TRBJ2-7
CDR3aa: CASSLSQGPYEQYF

v_gene: TRBV7-3
j_gene: TRBJ1-5
CDR3aa: CASSLDGNQPQHF

v_gene: TRBV28
j_gene: TRBJ2-5
CDR3aa: CASSFGLQREHGETQYF

v_gene: TRBV6-5
j_gene: NA
CDR3aa: CASSSYGETQYF

v_gene: TRBV6-1
j_gene: TRBJ2-7
CDR3aa: CASRAGLADQYEQYF

v_gene: TRBV9
j_gene: TRBJ1-2
CDR3aa: CASSTSGGLRYGYTF

v_gene: TRBV7-2
j_gene: TRBJ2-5
CDR3aa: CASSRPTGEETQYF